The 15 T cell receptor beta chains reported below all come from one sample, sequenced in a study of blood T cell repertoires in COVID-19. Clones were read by immunoSEQ multiplex PCR, and TCRdb kept only the in-frame ones, dropping some. The sample holds about 380,000 clones, around 87% seen once. Sequencing input: peripheral blood. These receptors were taken from a man aged 18 to 35 with active or convalescent COVID-19.

This CDR3 is CASSPGQAGRTEAFF. The CDR3 DNA is TGTGCCAGCAGCCCTGGACAGGCGGGGCGCACTGAAGCTTTCTTT. The V and J genes are TRBV7-2 and TRBJ1-1; TRBD1 matches at 7 bases. Germline CDR1 and CDR2: SGHTA and FQGNSA. The V segment lost 5 bases and the J segment 4 bases; nucleotides outside the gene matches: 10. The CDR3 is 15 residues long.

The chain has TRBV7-2 and TRBJ2-7; D ambiguous. Germline CDR1 is SGHTA and CDR2 is FQGNSA. This CDR3 is built from 14 residues. V was cut by 2 bases and J by 3 bases, with 11 bases left in between. CDR3 in DNA: TGTGCCAGCAGCTTAATGGCCGCATACTACGAGCAGTACTTC. Protein product: CASSLMAAYYEQYF.

The gene calls are TRBV5-8 and TRBJ2-7, with D perhaps matching TRBD2 (6 bases). V was trimmed by 4 bases and J by 7 bases, leaving 24 bases between them. CDR1 and CDR2 from the germline V gene are SGHTS and YDEGEE. The CDR3 totals 16 residues. CDR3 bases: TGTGCCAGCAGCAGACTGTACACGACCTTCGGGGGTGAGCAGTACTTC. Protein product: CASSRLYTTFGGEQYF.

V usage is TRBV11-2 and J usage is TRBJ2-7; 7 positions agree with TRBD2. The CDR3 runs 14 residues. Germline CDR1 reads SGHAT; CDR2 reads FQNNGV. V shed 5 bases, J shed 2 bases, and the junction held 6 bases outside the gene matches. CDR3 DNA sequence: TGTGCCAGCAGCAACCACGCGGGGGCCTACGAGCAGTACTTC. Protein product: CASSNHAGAYEQYF.

This chain connects TRBV6-6 to TRBJ2-5; D call uncertain. Germline loops: CDR1 MNHNY, CDR2 SVGAGI (reference sequence). The V end lost 6 bases, the J end lost 5 bases, and 10 bases lay between the germline ends. This CDR3 has 12 amino acids. Written as DNA, the CDR3 is TGTGCCAGCAGCCGCGGATGGGAGACCCAGTACTTC. Its protein product is CASSRGWETQYF.

This chain joins TRBV21-1 and TRBJ2-7; TRBD1, the D gene given by the table, was not confirmed from the DNA. TRBV21-1 is annotated as a pseudogene. CDR3 size: 14 residues. CDR3 amino acids: CASTPRTGSYEQYF. For the CDR3, the DNA is TGTGCCAGCACCCCTAGGACAGGATCGTACGAGCAGTACTTC.

This rearrangement joins TRBV6-5 to TRBJ2-1; 10 bases fit TRBD2. The CDR3 spans 14 residues. V lost 8 bases, J lost 4 bases, and 5 bases stayed unmatched. CDR1 MNHEY and CDR2 SVGAGI come from the germline V gene. CDR3: CASRWTSGYNEQFF. CDR3 in DNA: TGTGCCAGCCGTTGGACTAGCGGTTACAATGAGCAGTTCTTC.

On this clone: One end of the junction fails to match germline, which may point to a read error. The sample carries other DNA sequences with the same CDR3. The chain links TRBV2 to TRBJ2-7; 10 positions match TRBD2. There are 14 residues in the CDR3. Germline CDR1 and CDR2: SNHLY and FYNNEI. CDR3 loop: CASRGSGGSNEQYF. In DNA, the CDR3 is TGTGCTAGCAGAGGTAGCGGGGGGTCCAACGAGCAGTACTTC.

The chain combines TRBV15 with TRBJ1-6, with D maybe TRBD1 (6 bases). V lost 3 bases and J 10 bases, leaving 13 bases between the germline ends. Per germline, CDR1 LNHNV and CDR2 YYDKDF (reference sequence). The length of the CDR3 is 14 residues. DNA for the CDR3: TGTGCCACCAGCAGGGGGGGGGCCGGGTCACCCCTCCACTTT. It codes for CATSRGGAGSPLHF.

The V gene is TRBV28, the J gene TRBJ1-1; 8 bases align to TRBD1. Trimming cost V 2 bases and J 0 bases; bases outside gene matches: 8. The CDR3 is made up of 17 amino acids. Germline CDR1 is MDHEN and CDR2 is SYDVKM. The CDR3 sequence: CASSLVAGGDLNTEAFF. The CDR3, as DNA: TGTGCCAGCAGTTTAGTGGCAGGGGGCGATTTGAACACTGAAGCTTTCTTT.

The genes are TRBV7-2 and TRBJ1-2; D call uncertain. Trimming took off 1 base at V and 0 bases at J, with 6 bases between the two ends. Per germline, CDR1 SGHTA and CDR2 FQGNSA. The CDR3 contains 14 residues. In DNA form, the CDR3 reads TGTGCCAGCAGCTTAGTCGCAGCTAACTATGGCTACACCTTC. Translated, it gives CASSLVAANYGYTF.

The chain uses TRBV7-9 and TRBJ2-3, with D perhaps matching TRBD2 (6 bases). CDR1 SEHNR and CDR2 FQNEAQ come from the germline V gene (reference sequence). This CDR3 has 15 amino acids. The V gene lost 8 bases and the J gene lost 5 bases, with 20 bases spanning the gap. The CDR3 nucleotides are TGTGCCAGCCGCGCGGGGCGCGCCCGGCAAGATACGCAGTATTTT. This gives the protein CASRAGRARQDTQYF.

The V gene is TRBV6-2 or TRBV6-3, the J gene TRBJ2-7; 7 bases align to TRBD2. The germline gives CDR1 MNHEY, CDR2 SVGEGT. The CDR3 is 17 residues long. The junction had 12 bases not matched to a gene; V was cut back by 2 bases and J by 2 bases. The chain's CDR3 is CASSYPAGEGLAYEQYF. The CDR3 DNA reads TGTGCCAGCAGTTACCCCGCGGGGGAAGGGCTTGCCTACGAGCAGTACTTC.

The chain joins TRBV6-2 or TRBV6-3 to TRBJ2-3; D uncertain. This CDR3 has 13 amino acids. CDR1 is MNHEY, CDR2 SVGEGT, per germline. V lost 1 base and J lost 2, with 4 bases in between. The CDR3 nucleotides are TGTGCCAGCAGTTACTACTCCACAGATACGCAGTATTTT. It encodes CASSYYSTDTQYF.

CDR3 protein: CASSPTDRGWPITEAFF. In DNA, the CDR3 is TGTGCCAGCAGTCCGACGGACAGGGGATGGCCCATCACTGAAGCTTTCTTT. The V and J genes are TRBV6-4 and TRBJ1-1; 9 bases agree with TRBD1. V lost 5 bases, J lost 4 bases, and 14 bases stayed unmatched. CDR1 is MRHNA and CDR2 is SNTAGT in the germline V gene. This CDR3 region has 17 residues.